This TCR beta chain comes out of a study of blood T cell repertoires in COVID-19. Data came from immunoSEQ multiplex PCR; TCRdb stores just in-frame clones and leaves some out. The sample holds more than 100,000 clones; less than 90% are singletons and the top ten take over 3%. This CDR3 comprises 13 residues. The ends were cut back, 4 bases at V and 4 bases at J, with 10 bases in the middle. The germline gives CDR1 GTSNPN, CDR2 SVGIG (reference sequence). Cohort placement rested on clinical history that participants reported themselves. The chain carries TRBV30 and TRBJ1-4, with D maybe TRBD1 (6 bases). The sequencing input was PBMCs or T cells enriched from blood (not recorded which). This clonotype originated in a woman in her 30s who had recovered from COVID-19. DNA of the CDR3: TGTGCCTGGACCGGGGGGCGTAATGAAAAACTGTTTTTT. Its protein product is CAWTGGRNEKLFF.